The TCR beta chain described here comes from a study of control samples from healthy donors and cancer patients. The V and J ends lost 0 bases and 7 bases, in that order; junction bases with no gene match: 9. The CDR3 has 16 residues. CDR1 is SGHTA, CDR2 FQGNSA, per germline. Profiled with immunoSEQ multiplex PCR; TCRdb holds only in-frame clones, not every one. The repertoire includes around 110,000 clones, about 93% of them detected once, and about 2.6% sits in the top ten. Sequencing was done on a sample of blood. The TCR sequence derives from a man aged 30 to 45 in good health. The chain combines TRBV7-2 with TRBJ1-5, with 7 bases aligning to TRBD1. Written as DNA, the CDR3 is TGTGCCAGCAGCTTAGCGCCGAGACAGGGCGGCCAGCCCCAGCATTTT. This sequence encodes CASSLAPRQGGQPQHF.